The T cell receptor beta chain under discussion was sequenced for a study of T-cell memory formation after mild COVID-19. Only a few counts were recorded for this clonotype. The antigen remains undetermined. Whole-study findings and limits: Those CD4+ clones that contracted were mainly in CM and EM (CD8+ ones in EMRA).

TCRdb re-derived calls from the 5' RACE reads in MiXCR, one entry per CDR3 protein. This table holds about 150,000 distinct CDR3 sequences, 13% to 15% found once. The sample was PBMCs or a T cell subset sorted from them (not recorded which). This TCR was recovered from an adult woman who had mild COVID-19 (a few samples of this study predate the infection). Cell type and time point are not known.

CDR3 amino acids: CASSRTGLRSYEQYF. CDR3 nucleotides: TGTGCCAGCTCACGGACAGGGTTGAGGTCCTACGAGCAGTACTTC. The chain recombines TRBV18 with TRBJ2-7, with TRBD1 identical over 8 bases. CDR1 is KGHSH, CDR2 LQKENI, per germline. The CDR3 covers 15 residues. The ends lost 4 bases at V and 1 base at J; junction bases unmatched: 6.